This entry features one T cell receptor (beta chain) sequence. What it recognizes is unknown. Profiled with immunoSEQ multiplex PCR; TCRdb holds only in-frame clones, not every one. The data show about 130,000 clones, with around 90% seen just once and 6.3% held by the top ten. These data belong to a study of T cell responses to AZD1222 COVID-19 vaccine. General study results and limits: Spike was spanned by vaccine-associated CD4 TCRs, which were dominant at 160-218 and 743-854.

Trimming took 3 bases from V and 2 from J; bases not matched to a gene: 8. The CDR3 is 16 amino acids. Germline CDR1 LGHDT, CDR2 YNNKEL (reference sequence). The TCR sequence derives from an adult in good health. This rearrangement joins TRBV3-1 (or the pseudogene TRBV3-2) to TRBJ1-1; 8 bases map to TRBD1. The sample in question was peripheral blood, obtained on day 0 of AZD1222 vaccination. The CDR3 sequence is CASSQKSGQGNTEAFF. In nucleotides, the CDR3 is TGTGCCAGCAGCCAGAAGAGCGGACAGGGAAACACTGAAGCTTTCTTT.